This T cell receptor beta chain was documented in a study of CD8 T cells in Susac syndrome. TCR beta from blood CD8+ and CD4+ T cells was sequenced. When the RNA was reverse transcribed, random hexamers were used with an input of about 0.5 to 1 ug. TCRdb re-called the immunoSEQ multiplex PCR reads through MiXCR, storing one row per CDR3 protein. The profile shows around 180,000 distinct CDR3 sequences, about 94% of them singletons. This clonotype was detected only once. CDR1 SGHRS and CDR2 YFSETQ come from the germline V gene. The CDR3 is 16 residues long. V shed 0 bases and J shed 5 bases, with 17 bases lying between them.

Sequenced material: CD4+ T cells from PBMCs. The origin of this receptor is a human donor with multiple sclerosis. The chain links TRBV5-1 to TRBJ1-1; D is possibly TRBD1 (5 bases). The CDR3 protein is CASSLDSGLKGTEAFF. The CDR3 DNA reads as TGCGCCAGCAGCTTGGATTCGGGGCTCAAGGGAACTGAAGCTTTCTTT.